This T cell receptor beta chain was obtained from a study of identical twins. TCRdb reprocessed the 5' RACE reads with MiXCR, giving one entry per CDR3 protein. The sample shows hundreds of thousands of distinct CDR3 sequences, over 8.5% of them seen only once. This clonotype was detected ten times or more. The ends were cut back, 0 bases at V and 9 bases at J, with 18 bases in the middle. In germline, CDR1 is DFQATT, CDR2 SNEGSKA (reference sequence). The CDR3 sequence is 15 residues long. The same sample was also used in a study of yellow fever vaccine responses in identical twins. This second study says: Twins reportedly appeared to share part of their vaccine T cell response while keeping part individual.

The rearrangement links TRBV20-1 to TRBJ1-5, with D unresolved. The sequenced sample was PBMCs. This receptor was identified in a woman aged 18-29 years in good health. CDR3: CSARDPGAILRPQHF. In nucleotides, the CDR3 is TGCAGTGCTAGAGATCCAGGCGCGATACTAAGGCCCCAGCATTTT.